Sequencing of this T cell receptor beta chain was carried out in a study of blood T cell repertoires in COVID-19. Source study methods: Nucleated cell counts were estimated from reference gene primer amplification. The table came from immunoSEQ multiplex PCR; TCRdb's copy has only in-frame clones and leaves some out. For V, J and clone size, that table is used; D and trimming come from the DNA. This sample has over 250,000 clones, with 80% to 90% found just once. Deletions cut 6 bases from V and 1 base from J, with 15 bases between. The germline gives CDR1 SNHLY, CDR2 FYNNEI. The CDR3 consists of 15 residues.

Sequencing was carried out using peripheral blood. The receptor comes from a woman aged 70-85 years with acute or convalescent COVID-19. The chain carries TRBV2 and TRBJ1-1; no definite D call. CDR3: CASRVTSGANTEAFF. CDR3 sequence (DNA): TGTGCCAGCAGAGTCACAAGTGGAGCGAACACTGAAGCTTTCTTT.